This paragraph covers one TCR beta chain sequence. This record belongs to a study of blood T cells in healthy people across ages. Germline lookup yields CDR1 ENHRY and CDR2 SYGVKD. Trimming left V 6 bases short and J 6 bases short, with 26 bases between. The CDR3 sequence is 18 residues long. The authors ran a second PCR of roughly 6 to 12 cycles using a sample-barcoded 5' primer and a J-beta primer mix. Tags on each cDNA molecule came from a template-switch adaptor with 12 random nucleotides. MiXCR was run by TCRdb on the 5' RACE reads, yielding one entry per CDR3 protein. The sample lists 1.2 million to 1.5 million distinct CDR3 sequences, about 43% occurring once.

The receptor's source is a young woman in good health. V gene TRBV10-3 combines with J gene TRBJ1-4; D may be TRBD1 (5 bases). Sequences were obtained from blood. In DNA form, the CDR3 reads TGTGCCATCAGCCCAGAATCGGGAGGGGCAGGAGTGTATGAAAAACTGTTTTTT. Translation gives CAISPESGGAGVYEKLFF.